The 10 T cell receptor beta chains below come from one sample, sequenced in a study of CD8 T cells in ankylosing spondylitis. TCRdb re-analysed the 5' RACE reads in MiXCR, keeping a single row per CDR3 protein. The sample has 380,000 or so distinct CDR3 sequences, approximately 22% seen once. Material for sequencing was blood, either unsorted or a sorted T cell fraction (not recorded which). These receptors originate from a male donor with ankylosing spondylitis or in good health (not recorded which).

The CDR3: CATSRQGLNEQFF. CDR3 DNA: TGTGCCACCAGCAGACAGGGTTTAAATGAGCAGTTCTTC. The V and J genes are TRBV24-1 and TRBJ2-1; 7 bases map to TRBD1. V trimming: 7 bases; J trimming: 7 bases; junction bases outside the gene matches: 6. The germline V gene has CDR1 KGHDR and CDR2 SFDVKD. There are 13 residues in the CDR3.

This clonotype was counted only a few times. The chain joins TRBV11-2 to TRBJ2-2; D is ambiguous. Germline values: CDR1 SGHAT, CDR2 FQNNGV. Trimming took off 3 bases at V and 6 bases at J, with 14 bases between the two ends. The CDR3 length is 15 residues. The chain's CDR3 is CASSLVSGSAGELFF. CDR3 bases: TGTGCCAGCAGCTTGGTTTCCGGGTCGGCCGGGGAGCTGTTTTTT.

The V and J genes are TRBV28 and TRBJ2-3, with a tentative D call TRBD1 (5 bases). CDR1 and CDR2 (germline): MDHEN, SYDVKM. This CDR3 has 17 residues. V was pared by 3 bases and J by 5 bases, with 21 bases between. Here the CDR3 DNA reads TGTGCCAGCAGTTTCCTCGCAGGGTTTTCGGTCGGAGATACGCAGTATTTT. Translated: CASSFLAGFSVGDTQYF.

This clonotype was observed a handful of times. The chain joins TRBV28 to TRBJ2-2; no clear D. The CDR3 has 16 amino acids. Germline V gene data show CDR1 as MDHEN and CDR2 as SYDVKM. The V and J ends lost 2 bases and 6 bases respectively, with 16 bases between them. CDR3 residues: CASSLGKLETAGELFF. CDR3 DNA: TGTGCCAGCAGTTTAGGCAAGTTAGAGACCGCCGGGGAGCTGTTTTTT.

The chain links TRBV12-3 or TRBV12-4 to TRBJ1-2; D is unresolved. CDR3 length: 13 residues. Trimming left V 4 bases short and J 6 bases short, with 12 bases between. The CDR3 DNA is TGTGCCAGCAGTTGGCATAGGGTCGATGGCTACACCTTC. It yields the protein CASSWHRVDGYTF.

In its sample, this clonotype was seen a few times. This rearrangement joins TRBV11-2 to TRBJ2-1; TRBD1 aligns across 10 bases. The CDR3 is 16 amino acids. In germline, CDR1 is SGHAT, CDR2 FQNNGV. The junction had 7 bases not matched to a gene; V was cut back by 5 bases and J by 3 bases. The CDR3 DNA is TGTGCCAGCAGCCAGGACAGGGGGGAATTCTACAATGAGCAGTTCTTC. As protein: CASSQDRGEFYNEQFF.

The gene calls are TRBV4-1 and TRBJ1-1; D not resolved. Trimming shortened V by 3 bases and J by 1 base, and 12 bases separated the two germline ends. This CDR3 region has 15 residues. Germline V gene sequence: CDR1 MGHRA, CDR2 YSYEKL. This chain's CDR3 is CASSHPFAGNTEAFF. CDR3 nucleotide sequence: TGCGCCAGCAGCCACCCCTTCGCCGGGAACACTGAAGCTTTCTTT.

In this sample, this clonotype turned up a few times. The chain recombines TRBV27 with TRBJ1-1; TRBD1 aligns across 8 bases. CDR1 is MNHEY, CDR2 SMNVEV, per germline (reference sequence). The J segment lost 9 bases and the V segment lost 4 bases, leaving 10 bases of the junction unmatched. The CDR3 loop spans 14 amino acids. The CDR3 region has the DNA TGTGCCAGCAGTTCGACAGGGGATACTCAGAAAGCTTTCTTT. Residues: CASSSTGDTQKAFF.

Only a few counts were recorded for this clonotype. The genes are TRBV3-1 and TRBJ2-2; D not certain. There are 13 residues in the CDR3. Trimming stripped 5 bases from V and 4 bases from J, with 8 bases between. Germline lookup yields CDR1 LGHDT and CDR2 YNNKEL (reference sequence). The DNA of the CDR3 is TGTGCCAGCAGCTCCGGTTCCACCGGGGAGCTGTTTTTT. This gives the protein CASSSGSTGELFF.

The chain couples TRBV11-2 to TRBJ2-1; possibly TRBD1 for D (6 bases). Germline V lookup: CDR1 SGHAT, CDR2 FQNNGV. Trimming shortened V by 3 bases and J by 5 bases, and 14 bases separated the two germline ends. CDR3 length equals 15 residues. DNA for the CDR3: TGTGCCAGCAGCTTTATATCGGACAGAAACAATGAGCAGTTCTTC. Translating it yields CASSFISDRNNEQFF.